The TCR beta chain described here comes from a study of shared clonotypes between healthy human individuals. Only in-frame clones appear in the TCRdb table, and some are missing; sequencing was by immunoSEQ multiplex PCR. The sample has over 1.5 million clones; 95% to 99% are singletons. Turning to this clone: In the same sample, other DNA sequences code for this CDR3.

This CDR3 is built from 14 residues. Germline V gives CDR1 SGHTA, CDR2 FQGNSA. V gave up 3 bases and J gave up 1 base, with 10 bases separating them. This clonotype originated in a man aged 30 to 45 in good health. The source material was naive CD4+ T cells sorted from blood. Subset in this sample: CD45RA+ positively selected. The V gene is TRBV7-2, the J gene TRBJ2-7; D possibly uses TRBD1 or TRBD2 (5 bases each). CDR3 nucleotide sequence: TGTGCCAGCAGCTTGGGACCTCTTTCCTACGAGCAGTACTTC. Protein sequence: CASSLGPLSYEQYF.